The 27 T cell receptor beta chains given below trace back to one sample, sequenced in a study of cytomegalovirus exposure and HLA in healthy donors. This table comes from immunoSEQ multiplex PCR, and its TCRdb copy is limited to in-frame clones, with some not included. The repertoire holds around 130,000 clones, with 85% to 90% as singletons. What was sequenced was PBMCs. These receptor sequences come from a man between 25 and 39 years old in good health and CMV-seronegative.

This clone showed up just once. The J gene is TRBJ1-6, the V gene TRBV7-9, with 9 bases aligning to TRBD1. V shed 6 bases, J shed 9 bases, and the junction held 3 bases outside the gene matches. Germline V gene sequence: CDR1 SEHNR, CDR2 FQNEAQ (reference sequence). The CDR3 has 13 amino acids. The CDR3 DNA sequence: TGTGCCAGCAGGACGGACAGGGGTTCACCCCTCCACTTT. Translated, it gives CASRTDRGSPLHF.

The chain is built from TRBV10-2 and TRBJ1-4, with a tentative D call TRBD1 (6 bases). V lost 3 bases to trimming and J lost 2 bases, with 13 bases between them. Germline V lookup: CDR1 WSHSY, CDR2 SAAADI. This CDR3 is built from 16 residues. This CDR3 is CASSDWTVTTNEKLFF. DNA of the CDR3: TGCGCCAGCAGTGACTGGACAGTGACTACTAATGAAAAACTGTTTTTT.

The rearrangement links TRBV6-5 to TRBJ1-5; a possible D gene is TRBD1 (5 bases). CDR1 is MNHEY, CDR2 SVGAGI, per germline. The length of the CDR3 is 15 residues. V shed 5 bases and J shed 4 bases, with 15 bases lying between them. CDR3 in DNA: TGTGCCAGCAGTAAGCTGGGACTGGGGAATCAGCCCCAGCATTTT. It encodes CASSKLGLGNQPQHF.

J is TRBJ1-2 and V is TRBV19; 7 positions match TRBD1. Germline V gene lookup returns CDR1 LNHDA and CDR2 SQIVND (reference sequence). The CDR3 contains 14 residues. V gave up 5 bases and J gave up 0 bases; unmatched junction bases: 3. CDR3 residues: CASSWTGTNYGYTF. As DNA, the CDR3 is TGTGCCAGTAGTTGGACAGGCACTAACTATGGCTACACCTTC. Looking up the rest from reference TRBV19 and TRBJ1-2 gives the full variable domain: DGGITQSPKYLFRKEGQNVTLSCEQNLNHDAMYWYRQDPGQGLRLIYYSQIVNDFQKGDIAEGYSVSREKKESFPLTVTSAQKNPTAFYLCASSWTGTNYGYTFGSGTRLTVV.

This chain links TRBV5-8 with TRBJ2-7, with no clear D. The V gene lost 0 bases and the J gene lost 1 base, with 5 bases spanning the gap. The CDR3 totals 13 residues. Looked up from germline, CDR1 is SGHTS and CDR2 is YDEGEE. The CDR3 nucleotides are TGTGCCAGCAGCTTGGGGGCTTCCTACGAGCAGTACTTC. Its translation: CASSLGASYEQYF. The entire variable domain, with the rest obtained from reference TRBV5-8 and TRBJ2-7, is as follows: EAGVTQSPTHLIKTRGQQATLRCSPISGHTSVYWYQQALGLGLQFLLWYDEGEERNRGNFPPRFSGRQFPNYSSELNVNALELEDSALYLCASSLGASYEQYFGPGTRLTVT.

This clone came up a few times. The chain combines TRBV7-8 with TRBJ1-3; TRBD1 matches at 7 bases. V was clipped by 3 bases and J by 5 bases; unmatched bases: 4. Germline assignment: CDR1 SGHVS and CDR2 FQNEAQ. This CDR3 has 14 residues. CDR3 residues: CASSFQTGRNTIYF. The CDR3 DNA is TGTGCCAGCAGCTTTCAGACAGGGAGAAACACCATATATTTT.

The rearrangement uses TRBV9 and TRBJ2-5, with a weak D call TRBD1 (5 bases). The CDR3 covers 14 residues. Trimming took 0 bases from V and 5 from J, leaving 11 bases between them. Germline lookup yields CDR1 SGDLS and CDR2 YYNGEE. As DNA, the CDR3 is TGTGCCAGCAGCGTAGAACCCAGGGATGAGACCCAGTACTTC. Residues: CASSVEPRDETQYF.

The rearrangement joins TRBV5-1 to TRBJ1-1, with 11 bases identical to TRBD1. Germline assignment: CDR1 SGHRS and CDR2 YFSETQ. CDR3 length: 14 amino acids. The V and J ends lost 4 bases and 11 bases, in that order; junction bases with no gene match: 10. The CDR3 coding sequence is TGCGCCAGCAGCGCCCGGACAGGGGGCTCCGCGGCTTTCTTT. It codes for CASSARTGGSAAFF.

The V and J genes are TRBV27 and TRBJ2-1; a weak D match, TRBD2 (7 bases). CDR1 and CDR2 from the germline V gene are MNHEY and SMNVEV (reference sequence). V was clipped by 8 bases and J by 1 base, with 12 bases between them. The CDR3 is 14 amino acids. CDR3 region: CASGGGGSYNEQFF. The CDR3 region has the DNA TGTGCCAGCGGGGGCGGGGGTTCCTACAATGAGCAGTTCTTC.

The rearrangement links TRBV6-4 to TRBJ2-7, with D perhaps matching TRBD1 (5 bases). Germline assignment: CDR1 MRHNA and CDR2 SNTAGT. This CDR3 comprises 13 residues. V shed 3 bases and J shed 6 bases, with 12 bases lying between them. This chain's CDR3 is CASSESRVTEQYF. DNA for the CDR3: TGTGCCAGCAGTGAATCCAGGGTGACCGAGCAGTACTTC.

This CDR3 reads CAIRKTGGGPWNTEAFF. DNA of the CDR3: TGTGCCATCAGGAAGACAGGGGGCGGCCCCTGGAACACTGAAGCTTTCTTT. The J gene is TRBJ1-1, the V gene TRBV10-3; 10 nucleotides align to TRBD1. The CDR3 length is 17 residues. Germline assignment: CDR1 ENHRY and CDR2 SYGVKD. Unmatched junction bases numbered 11, after V lost 6 bases and J lost 1 base.

V gene TRBV7-9 combines with J gene TRBJ1-2, with D uncertain. The CDR3 is made up of 15 amino acids. V lost 2 bases and J lost 8, with 18 bases in between. The germline V gene has CDR1 SEHNR and CDR2 FQNEAQ (reference sequence). The CDR3 here is CASSLSVNPGSGYTF. The CDR3 region has the DNA TGTGCCAGCAGCTTATCCGTAAACCCGGGAAGCGGCTACACCTTC.

The chain employs TRBV4-1 and TRBJ2-2; TRBD2 might be the D (7 bases). Trimming pared 4 bases from V and 3 bases from J, leaving 12 bases between. Germline-derived CDR1 and CDR2 are MGHRA and YSYEKL. The length of the CDR3 is 15 residues. The CDR3 bases are TGCGCCAGCAGCCCCCGAGGGGGGGACACCGGGGAGCTGTTTTTT. As protein: CASSPRGGDTGELFF.

This chain joins TRBV15 and TRBJ1-5, with a possible D match to TRBD1 (5 bases). This CDR3 comprises 15 residues. Trimming took 0 bases from V and 3 from J, leaving 9 bases between them. Germline V gene sequence: CDR1 LNHNV, CDR2 YYDKDF (reference sequence). This CDR3 is CATSRDSGSNQPQHF. CDR3 coding DNA: TGTGCCACCAGCAGAGATTCAGGGTCCAATCAGCCCCAGCATTTT. Drawing the rest from reference TRBV15 and TRBJ1-5, the complete variable domain is DAMVIQNPRYQVTQFGKPVTLSCSQTLNHNVMYWYQQKSSQAPKLLFHYYDKDFNNEADTPDNFQSRRPNTSFCFLDIRSPGLGDTAMYLCATSRDSGSNQPQHFGDGTRLSIL.

This clone was seen more than once but under ten times. The V and J genes are TRBV4-2 and TRBJ1-1; 7 bases agree with TRBD1. Germline V CDR1 and CDR2: LGHNA, YNFKEQ. The J segment lost 3 bases and the V segment lost 1 base, leaving 8 bases of the junction unmatched. The CDR3 runs to 16 residues. The CDR3 protein is CASSQGEDRVDTEAFF. CDR3 nucleotide sequence: TGTGCCAGCAGCCAAGGAGAAGACAGGGTTGACACTGAAGCTTTCTTT.

The chain joins TRBV7-9 to TRBJ1-1; D unresolved. The CDR3 covers 13 residues. Germline CDR1 SEHNR, CDR2 FQNEAQ (reference sequence). V was cut by 5 bases and J by 7 bases, with 14 bases left in between. CDR3 sequence reads: CASSVHLESEAFF. The CDR3 nucleotides are TGTGCCAGCAGCGTCCACCTGGAGAGTGAAGCTTTCTTT.

This clone was picked up a small number of times. The CDR3 bases are TGTGCCAGCAGCGTTAACTCCGGGACAGGGCGCACTTCACCCCTCCACTTT. Translating gives CASSVNSGTGRTSPLHF. This sequence joins TRBV7-8 and TRBJ1-6; 9 nucleotides align to TRBD1. Germline-derived CDR1 and CDR2 are SGHVS and FQNEAQ. The CDR3 totals 17 residues. Trimming cost V 5 bases and J 9 bases; bases outside gene matches: 14.

The J gene is TRBJ2-7, the V gene TRBV6-5, with a possible D match to TRBD1 (6 bases). Looked up from germline, CDR1 is MNHEY and CDR2 is SVGAGI. CDR3 length equals 15 residues. Trimming shortened V by 0 bases and J by 1 base, and 10 bases separated the two germline ends. CDR3 sequence (DNA): TGTGCCAGCAGTTACTCCGGACAGTCGTCCTACGAGCAGTACTTC. Amino acid sequence: CASSYSGQSSYEQYF.

V usage is TRBV19 and J usage is TRBJ1-2; a weak D match, TRBD1 (5 bases). CDR1 is LNHDA, CDR2 SQIVND, per germline (reference sequence). Trimming removed 5 bases from V and 5 bases from J, with 18 bases in between. The CDR3 extends over 15 amino acids. The CDR3 DNA reads TGTGCCAGTAGTGGGCCGGGACTGTCGCGTTATGGCTACACCTTC. Protein sequence: CASSGPGLSRYGYTF.

The J gene is TRBJ2-1, the V gene TRBV7-2; TRBD2 agrees at 14 bases. V shed 5 bases and J 15 bases; nucleotides not matched to a gene: 9. CDR3 length: 14 amino acids. Germline CDR1 reads SGHTA; CDR2 reads FQGNSA. CDR3 region: CASSPTSGGAGGFF. The CDR3 region has the DNA TGTGCCAGCAGCCCGACTAGCGGGGGGGCCGGGGGGTTCTTC.

The chain carries TRBV29-1 and TRBJ1-3; possibly TRBD1 for D (6 bases). Trimming took 5 bases from V and 0 from J, leaving 11 bases between them. The V gene's germline CDR1 is SQVTM and CDR2 ANQGSEA. This CDR3 region has 14 residues. This CDR3 reads CSVLRDTSGNTIYF. The CDR3 region has the DNA TGCAGCGTTCTCCGGGACACCTCTGGAAACACCATATATTTT. Using reference TRBV29-1 and TRBJ1-3 for the parts outside the CDR3, the full variable domain is SAVISQKPSRDICQRGTSLTIQCQVDSQVTMMFWYRQQPGQSLTLIATANQGSEATYESGFVIDKFPISRPNLTFSTLTVSNMSPEDSSIYLCSVLRDTSGNTIYFGEGSWLTVV.

This chain uses TRBV10-3 with TRBJ1-3; 10 bases are shared with TRBD1. This CDR3 is built from 15 residues. V dropped 7 bases and J dropped 4; count of bases not matched to a gene: 7. Germline CDR1 and CDR2: ENHRY and SYGVKD. For the CDR3, the DNA is TGTGCCATCAACTCCGGGACAGGGGTAGGAAACACCATATATTTT. It specifies CAINSGTGVGNTIYF.

The rearrangement links TRBV5-1 to TRBJ2-1, with TRBD1 identical over 7 bases. After removal of 4 bases from V and 8 bases from J, the junction contained 9 bases not matched to a gene. The CDR3 totals 14 residues. Germline CDR1 is SGHRS and CDR2 is YFSETQ. In nucleotides, the CDR3 is TGCGCCAGCAGCACAGGACAGGTCGGCTATGAGCAGTTCTTC. This translates into CASSTGQVGYEQFF.

Worth noting for this clone: Other DNA sequences in the same sample also yield this CDR3. The chain joins TRBV2 to TRBJ1-5; D gene ambiguous. V lost 6 bases and J 1 base, leaving 13 bases between the germline ends. Germline loops: CDR1 SNHLY, CDR2 FYNNEI. The CDR3 runs to 15 residues. The CDR3 bases are TGTGCCAGCAGGCCCAGGTCCTTGAGCAATCAGCCCCAGCATTTT. As protein: CASRPRSLSNQPQHF.

The chain links TRBV6-5 to TRBJ2-7, with D perhaps TRBD1 (6 bases). The V gene lost 1 base and the J gene lost 6 bases, with 19 bases spanning the gap. This CDR3 has 16 residues. CDR1 MNHEY and CDR2 SVGAGI come from the germline V gene. The CDR3 spells CASSYWAGDALFEQYF. Here the CDR3 DNA reads TGTGCCAGCAGTTACTGGGCAGGGGACGCCTTGTTCGAGCAGTACTTC.

The chain employs TRBV19 and TRBJ1-5; tentative D call: TRBD1 (6 bases). Trimming stripped 4 bases from V and 4 bases from J, with 11 bases between. Germline values: CDR1 LNHDA, CDR2 SQIVND (reference sequence). The CDR3 covers 14 residues. CDR3 residues: CASSTGHLNQPQHF. DNA of the CDR3: TGTGCCAGTAGTACGGGACACCTTAATCAGCCCCAGCATTTT.

The rearrangement uses TRBV15 and TRBJ1-6; D possibly corresponds to TRBD1 (5 bases). The CDR3 spans 16 residues. Germline assignment: CDR1 LNHNV and CDR2 YYDKDF (reference sequence). Trimming removed 3 bases at V and 8 bases at J, with 17 bases between. For the CDR3, the DNA is TGTGCCACCAGCAGGGGACTCCCGCCCTCGGATTCACCCCTCCACTTT. Its protein product is CATSRGLPPSDSPLHF.